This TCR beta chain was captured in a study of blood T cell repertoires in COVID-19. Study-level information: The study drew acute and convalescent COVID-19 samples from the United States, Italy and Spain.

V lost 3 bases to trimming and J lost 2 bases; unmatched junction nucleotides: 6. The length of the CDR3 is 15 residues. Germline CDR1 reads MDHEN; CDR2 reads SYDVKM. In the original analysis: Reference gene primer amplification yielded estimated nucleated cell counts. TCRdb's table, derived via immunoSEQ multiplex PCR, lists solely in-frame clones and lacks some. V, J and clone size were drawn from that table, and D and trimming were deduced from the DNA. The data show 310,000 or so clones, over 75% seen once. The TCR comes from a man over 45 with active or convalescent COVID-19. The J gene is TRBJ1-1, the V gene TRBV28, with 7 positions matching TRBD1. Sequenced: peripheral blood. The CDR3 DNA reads TGTGCCAGCAGTTTCTCCGACAGGGTCAACACTGAAGCTTTCTTT. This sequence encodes CASSFSDRVNTEAFF. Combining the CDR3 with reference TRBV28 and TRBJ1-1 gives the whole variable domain DVKVTQSSRYLVKRTGEKVFLECVQDMDHENMFWYRQDPGLGLRLIYFSYDVKMKEKGDIPEGYSVSREKKERFSLILESASTNQTSMYLCASSFSDRVNTEAFFGQGTRLTVV.